This T cell receptor (beta chain) was observed in a study of T cell changes during pregnancy in multiple sclerosis. Trimming stripped 4 bases from V and 6 bases from J, with 16 bases between. Per germline, CDR1 MGHRA and CDR2 YSYEKL. CDR3 length: 15 amino acids. Method: immunoSEQ multiplex PCR; TCRdb's copy keeps in-frame clones and lacks some. The sample includes 50,000 or so clones, over 90% of them seen just once. The specimen was CD4+ T cells from peripheral blood mononuclear cells, collected in the second trimester of pregnancy. The sequence was obtained from a female donor with multiple sclerosis, enrolled in a pregnancy study. The chain has TRBV4-1 and TRBJ2-4; D possibly corresponds to TRBD2 (7 bases). The CDR3 DNA is TGCGCCAGCAGCCTAAAGGGGGGGGTAGGAAACATTCAGTACTTC. Translation: CASSLKGGVGNIQYF.